Listed below are T cell receptor beta chains from one sample, sequenced in a study of OX40 agonist ivuxolimab in advanced cancers. Sequencing was performed with immunoSEQ multiplex PCR; in TCRdb, only in-frame clones are kept and a portion is missing. This sample carries about 35,000 clones, 70% to 85% of them seen once, and the ten largest clones take roughly a quarter. Sequenced material: CD4+ or CD8+ T cells sorted from blood, taken in a trial of the OX40 agonist ivuxolimab. The source is an adult with an advanced solid tumor such as melanoma, head and neck, liver or kidney cancer. CDR3s include the opening cysteine and the closing phenylalanine or tryptophan. D genes are given only for firm matches. The size entry is marked missing in some rows and otherwise reads once, few, many or a size class.

.	TRBV6-5	.	CASSYLDKNTGELFF
TRBD1	TRBV30	once	CAWATGAGAFF
.	TRBV11-3	.	CASSSATDTQYF
.	TRBV7-9	.	CASNGLVEGTLYNEQFF
TRBD1	TRBV5-6	.	CASSLPGGDEKLFF
TRBD2	TRBV7-9	.	CATPLAGGFPGELFF
.	TRBV5-5	once	CASSLLGKETQYF
.	TRBV7-9	.	CASSEGGAQPQHF
.	TRBV11-1	.	CASSHRVSNTGELFF
.	TRBV7-9	.	CASSFVNRAYGYTF
.	TRBV6-5	few	CASSTVGIRTGELFF
.	TRBV27	.	CASSSWGSTDTQYF
.	TRBV11-2	.	CASSSVQTNEKLFF
.	TRBV30	few	CAWSGGAIQFF
TRBD1	TRBV19	.	CASSPGQGVGYEQYF
.	TRBV15	.	CATSRDTRGAGQNTGELFF
TRBD2	TRBV6-1	few	CASSDSSGGADTQYF
.	TRBV6-5	.	CASTAPGDEQYF
.	TRBV28	once	CATQSGDGYEQYF
TRBD1	TRBV7-9	.	CASTPPRQGDQPQHF
.	TRBV7-3	.	CASSPNTGELFF
.	TRBV11-1	once	CASSPGAYEQYF